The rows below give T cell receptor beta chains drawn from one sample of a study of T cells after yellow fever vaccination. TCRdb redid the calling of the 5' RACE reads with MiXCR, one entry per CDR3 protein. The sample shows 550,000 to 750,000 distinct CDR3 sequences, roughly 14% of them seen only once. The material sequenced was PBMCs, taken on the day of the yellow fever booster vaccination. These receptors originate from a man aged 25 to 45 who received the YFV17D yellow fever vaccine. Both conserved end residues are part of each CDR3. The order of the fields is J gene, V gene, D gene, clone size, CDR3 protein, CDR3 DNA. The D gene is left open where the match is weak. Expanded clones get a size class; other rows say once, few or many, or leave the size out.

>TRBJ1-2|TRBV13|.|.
CASSRGNGYTF
TGTGCCAGCAGCCGGGGGAATGGCTACACCTTC
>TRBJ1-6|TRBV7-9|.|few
CASSRDLFNSPLHF
TGTGCCAGCAGCCGGGACCTTTTTAATTCACCCCTCCACTTT
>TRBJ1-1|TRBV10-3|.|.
CAIGGIDTEAFF
TGTGCCATCGGAGGCATAGACACTGAAGCTTTCTTT
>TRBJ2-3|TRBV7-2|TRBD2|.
CASSPPLAGGADTQYF
TGTGCCAGCAGCCCCCCCCTAGCGGGGGGGGCAGATACGCAGTATTTT
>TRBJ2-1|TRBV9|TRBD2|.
CASSPRTRLNEQFF
TGTGCCAGCAGCCCCCGGACTAGACTTAATGAGCAGTTCTTC
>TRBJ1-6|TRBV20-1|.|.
CSAEVNPEDPLHF
TGCAGTGCTGAAGTCAATCCGGAGGACCCCCTCCACTTT
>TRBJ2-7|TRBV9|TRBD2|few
CASSEGERTSMSSYEQYF
TGTGCCAGCAGCGAGGGAGAAAGGACTAGCATGAGCTCCTACGAGCAGTACTTC
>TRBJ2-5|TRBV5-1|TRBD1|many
CASSSQQGTETQYF
TGCGCCAGCAGCTCACAACAGGGGACAGAGACCCAGTACTTC
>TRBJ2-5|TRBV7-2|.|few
CASAHLETQYF
TGTGCCAGCGCCCATTTGGAGACCCAGTACTTC
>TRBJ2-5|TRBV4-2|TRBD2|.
CASSQVLAAQETQYF
TGTGCCAGCAGCCAAGTGCTAGCGGCCCAAGAGACCCAGTACTTC
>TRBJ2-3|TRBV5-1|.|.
CASSLGPPDTQYF
TGCGCCAGCAGCTTAGGGCCTCCGGATACGCAGTATTTT
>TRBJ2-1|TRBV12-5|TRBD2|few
CASGFYVRGSPREQFF
TGTGCTAGTGGTTTTTACGTCCGCGGGAGTCCTCGAGAGCAGTTCTTC
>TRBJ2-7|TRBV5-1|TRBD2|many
CASSFLPTSGSSYEQYF
TGCGCCAGCAGCTTCCTCCCCACTAGCGGGAGCTCCTACGAGCAGTACTTC